A selection of T cell receptor beta chains follows, all from one sample in a study of T cells in Graves' hyperthyroidism and ophthalmopathy. A single record per CDR3 protein comes from TCRdb applying MiXCR to the multiplex PCR reads. The top ten clones hold under 20% of a sample with 500,000 or so distinct CDR3 sequences, approximately 17% of them seen once. Material: blood. The source of these receptors is a woman younger than 30 with Graves' ophthalmopathy. Each CDR3 is given with its conserved first and last residue. D genes are given only for firm matches. Expanded clones are given a class, and other clones once, few, many or no size at all.

DNA: TGTGCCACTGACAGGGGGGAAAGGCAGCCCCAGCATTTT
CDR3: CATDRGERQPQHF
D: TRBD1
V: TRBV2
size: many
J: TRBJ1-5

DNA: TGTGCCTGGAGTGACAGGGGTAAAATTTTAACTGAAGCTTTCTTT
CDR3: CAWSDRGKILTEAFF
D: TRBD1
V: TRBV30
size: few
J: TRBJ1-1

DNA: TGCAGCGCTTCGGGACAGGACCCCTACGAGCAGTACTTC
CDR3: CSASGQDPYEQYF
D: TRBD1
V: TRBV29-1
size: .
J: TRBJ2-7

DNA: TGTGCCAGCAGCCAAGTTACGGGAAGGATAGATGAGCAGTTCTTC
CDR3: CASSQVTGRIDEQFF
D: .
V: TRBV3-1
size: .
J: TRBJ2-1

DNA: TGCAGCGTCACCCCGGGACAGCTCTCCTACAAGCAGTACTTC
CDR3: CSVTPGQLSYKQYF
D: TRBD1
V: TRBV29-1
size: .
J: TRBJ2-7

DNA: TGTGCCAGCAGTGACACTGCCTACGAGCAGTACTTC
CDR3: CASSDTAYEQYF
D: .
V: TRBV6-1
size: few
J: TRBJ2-7

DNA: TGCGCCGGCAGCCAAGGGACAGGGAACACAGATACGCAGTATTTT
CDR3: CAGSQGTGNTDTQYF
D: TRBD1
V: TRBV5-1
size: .
J: TRBJ2-3

DNA: TGTGCCAGCAGTCAGGGGGGTTTGTTGCGGACTGAAGCTTTCTTT
CDR3: CASSQGGLLRTEAFF
D: TRBD1
V: TRBV2
size: many
J: TRBJ1-1

DNA: TGCGCCAGCAGCCAAGCCGCAGGGAGGAAGACCCAGTACTTC
CDR3: CASSQAAGRKTQYF
D: .
V: TRBV4-3
size: many
J: TRBJ2-5

DNA: TGCGCCAGCAGCTATTTCGTCGGGGGGAATTCCTACGAGCAGTACTTC
CDR3: CASSYFVGGNSYEQYF
D: TRBD2
V: TRBV5-1
size: .
J: TRBJ2-7

DNA: TGTGCCAGCAACACATTTAGCGGGAGGCATGAGACCCAGTACTTC
CDR3: CASNTFSGRHETQYF
D: TRBD2
V: TRBV6-2/TRBV6-3
size: .
J: TRBJ2-5

DNA: TGCAGAGGTTCGGAGAACACTGAAGCTTTCTTT
CDR3: CRGSENTEAFF
D: .
V: TRBV20-1
size: many
J: TRBJ1-1

DNA: TGTGCCTGGAGTGAAAGCACAGATACGCAGTATTTT
CDR3: CAWSESTDTQYF
D: .
V: TRBV30
size: many
J: TRBJ2-3

DNA: TGTGCCAGCAGTTCCATGGGGGCGGGGCAAGAGACCCAGTACTTC
CDR3: CASSSMGAGQETQYF
D: .
V: TRBV27
size: many
J: TRBJ2-5

DNA: TGTGCCAGCAGTTTAGGGCAGGGGAAACATCAGCCCCAGCATTTT
CDR3: CASSLGQGKHQPQHF
D: .
V: TRBV12-3/TRBV12-4
size: .
J: TRBJ1-5

DNA: TGCAGTGCTAGAGAGGCGGGACTAGCGGAACACACAGATACGCAGTATTTT
CDR3: CSAREAGLAEHTDTQYF
D: TRBD2
V: TRBV20-1
size: .
J: TRBJ2-3

DNA: TGTGCCAGCTCGCGATACAGGGGGTCGACAGATACGCAGTATTTT
CDR3: CASSRYRGSTDTQYF
D: TRBD1
V: TRBV18
size: many
J: TRBJ2-3

DNA: TGTGCCAGCTCACGGAACGCAGGGGGGAACACTGAAGCTTTCTTT
CDR3: CASSRNAGGNTEAFF
D: TRBD1
V: TRBV18
size: many
J: TRBJ1-1

DNA: TGTGCCAGTAGACCGTGGGGGAACTTTGGCTACACCTTC
CDR3: CASRPWGNFGYTF
D: .
V: TRBV19
size: few
J: TRBJ1-2

DNA: TGTGCCAGCAGCCCCTGGCGGGAGCCGACAGATACGCAGTATTTT
CDR3: CASSPWREPTDTQYF
D: TRBD2
V: TRBV3-1
size: many
J: TRBJ2-3

DNA: TGTGCCAGCAGGCCCCAGGGTCAAGAGACCCAGTACTTC
CDR3: CASRPQGQETQYF
D: .
V: TRBV14
size: .
J: TRBJ2-5

DNA: TGCGCCAGCAAGATCGACAACATGAACACTGAAGCTTTCTTT
CDR3: CASKIDNMNTEAFF
D: .
V: TRBV10-2
size: .
J: TRBJ1-1

DNA: TGTGCCAGCAGCTTGGCCGGGACGACAGATACGCAGTATTTT
CDR3: CASSLAGTTDTQYF
D: .
V: TRBV5-4
size: .
J: TRBJ2-3

DNA: TGTGCCAGCAGCTTGCAGAATTCACCCCTCCACTTT
CDR3: CASSLQNSPLHF
D: .
V: TRBV5-8
size: many
J: TRBJ1-6

DNA: TGTGCCAGCAGTTATTCGGGGTTTATTAATCAGCCCCAGCATTTT
CDR3: CASSYSGFINQPQHF
D: .
V: TRBV6-2/TRBV6-3
size: .
J: TRBJ1-5

DNA: TGTGCCAGCAGTTTAAGAGCAAGCTACAATGAGCAGTTCTTC
CDR3: CASSLRASYNEQFF
D: .
V: TRBV27
size: .
J: TRBJ2-1

DNA: TGTGCCACCAGCAGAGATGAGGGCCCTTCCACAGATACGCAGTATTTT
CDR3: CATSRDEGPSTDTQYF
D: .
V: TRBV15
size: .
J: TRBJ2-3

DNA: TGCAGTGCTAGGGGGGGGGTATCACCCCTCCACTTT
CDR3: CSARGGVSPLHF
D: .
V: TRBV20-1
size: few
J: TRBJ1-6

DNA: TGCGCCAGCAGCCCCAGACTAGCGGACCTCACAGATACGCAGTATTTT
CDR3: CASSPRLADLTDTQYF
D: TRBD2
V: TRBV5-1
size: many
J: TRBJ2-3

DNA: TGCGCCAGCAGCCAAGATTGGCTAAATGAGCAGTTCTTC
CDR3: CASSQDWLNEQFF
D: .
V: TRBV4-3
size: few
J: TRBJ2-1

DNA: TGCGCCAGCAGCCGCAAATGGGGTAGCACAGATACGCAGTATTTT
CDR3: CASSRKWGSTDTQYF
D: .
V: TRBV13
size: .
J: TRBJ2-3

DNA: TGTGCCAGTAGTATCGGAGGGGAAGGAACTGAAGCTTTCTTT
CDR3: CASSIGGEGTEAFF
D: .
V: TRBV19
size: few
J: TRBJ1-1

DNA: TGTGCCAGCAGCCAAGACCGACCGGATACACAGTATTTT
CDR3: CASSQDRPDTQYF
D: .
V: TRBV3-1
size: many
J: TRBJ2-3

DNA: TGTGCCAGCAGTGAAACAGGGGGCTACTCCTACGAGCAGTACTTC
CDR3: CASSETGGYSYEQYF
D: TRBD1
V: TRBV6-1
size: many
J: TRBJ2-7

DNA: TGTGCCAGCTCACCCCAGTTGGGGGCTGATGGCTACACCTTC
CDR3: CASSPQLGADGYTF
D: .
V: TRBV18
size: many
J: TRBJ1-2

DNA: TGTGCCAGTAGTATAGATCGGCACCAGGGGACCGGGGAGCTGTTTTTT
CDR3: CASSIDRHQGTGELFF
D: .
V: TRBV19
size: many
J: TRBJ2-2

DNA: TGTGCCAGCAGGGACAGGGTGAACACTGAAGCTTTCTTT
CDR3: CASRDRVNTEAFF
D: TRBD1
V: TRBV28
size: many
J: TRBJ1-1